Listed below are T cell receptor beta chains from one sample, sequenced in a study of blood T cell repertoires in COVID-19. The method was immunoSEQ multiplex PCR; TCRdb's version includes in-frame clones alone and lacks a portion of them. The sample records 200,000 to 250,000 clones, 87% being singletons. Sequencing was performed on PBMCs or T cells enriched from blood (not recorded which). The receptors were sampled from a man aged 30 to 45 who had recovered from COVID-19. CDR3s include the opening cysteine and the closing phenylalanine or tryptophan. The D gene is left open where the match is weak. Not all rows give a size; the values are once, few, many and, for expanded clones, a class.

J	D	size	V	DNA	CDR3
TRBJ2-1	-	once	TRBV2	TGTGCCAGCAGTGAAGGCGACAATGAGCAGTTCTTC	CASSEGDNEQFF
TRBJ2-3	-	-	TRBV7-9	TGTGCCAGCAGCTCCCCAGGAGGGCGGAGCACAGATACGCAGTATTTT	CASSSPGGRSTDTQYF
TRBJ1-2	-	-	TRBV9	TGTGCCAGCAGCGTAGCTGGACAGTCCTATGGCTACACCTTC	CASSVAGQSYGYTF
TRBJ2-1	TRBD2	-	TRBV5-4	TGTGCCAGCAGCACCGCTAGCGGGAGTTGGAATGAGCAGTTCTTC	CASSTASGSWNEQFF
TRBJ1-6	TRBD1	-	TRBV2	TGTGCCAGCACCCGGACAGGGGACATTAATGGTTCACCCCTCCACTTT	CASTRTGDINGSPLHF
TRBJ1-6	-	-	TRBV3-1/TRBV3-2	TGTGCCAGCAGCCGTGTAGGGAGGACAAATTCACCCCTCCACTTT	CASSRVGRTNSPLHF
TRBJ1-1	-	-	TRBV3-1/TRBV3-2	TGTGCCAGCAGCCAGGGGGGTAGGAACACTGAAGCTTTCTTT	CASSQGGRNTEAFF
TRBJ2-7	-	-	TRBV28	TGTGCCAGCAGTCCGGCCCTAAGGAGCGAGCAGTACTTC	CASSPALRSEQYF
TRBJ2-1	TRBD2	-	TRBV6-5	TGTGCCAGCAGTTACTACTACGGCGGGAGGAATGAGCAGTTCTTC	CASSYYYGGRNEQFF
TRBJ2-3	-	-	TRBV21-1	TGTGCCAGCAGCAAATCTTCCGCCGGGACTAGCGACACAGATACGCAGTATTTT	CASSKSSAGTSDTDTQYF
TRBJ2-2	-	-	TRBV11-2	TGTGCCAGCAGATCCTTAGTAGCAGGGGAGCTGTTTTTT	CASRSLVAGELFF
TRBJ2-3	TRBD1	-	TRBV24-1	TGTGCCACCAGGGGGACAGGGGGTGGGACAGATACGCAGTATTTT	CATRGTGGGTDTQYF
TRBJ1-6	-	-	TRBV7-9	TGTGCCAGCAGCTTAGGGGGCTCGGTGGCGGGGGTGTCCCTCCACTTT	CASSLGGSVAGVSLHF